The text below deals with one T cell receptor beta chain. What it binds is unknown. The length of the CDR3 is 15 residues. The V gene's germline CDR1 is LNHDA and CDR2 SQIVND (reference sequence). The trim removed 6 bases at V and 3 bases at J, leaving 8 bases unmatched. Time point here: blood from clinic visit 5 months post-surgery; TSC patient then seizure free. Only cases whose brain tissue showed the highest T cell transcript signatures were sequenced. Pre-surgery treatment included at least one anti-epileptic drug. This entry is derived from a study of brain T cells in children with intractable seizures. Overall study findings and caveats: Patients' HCMV serostatus was unknown; virus specificity rests on CDR3 similarity alone.

TCRdb keeps only in-frame clones here, not all; method: immunoSEQ multiplex PCR. In the table there are about 350,000 clones, roughly 92% of which are singletons. The source material was peripheral blood, sampled about 5 months after surgery. The receptor was isolated from a boy less than two years old with tuberous sclerosis and intractable seizures. The chain employs TRBV19 and TRBJ1-2; 9 positions agree with TRBD1. CDR3: CASRPGQGRDYGYTF. In DNA form, the CDR3 reads TGTGCCAGTAGGCCGGGACAGGGACGGGACTATGGCTACACCTTC.